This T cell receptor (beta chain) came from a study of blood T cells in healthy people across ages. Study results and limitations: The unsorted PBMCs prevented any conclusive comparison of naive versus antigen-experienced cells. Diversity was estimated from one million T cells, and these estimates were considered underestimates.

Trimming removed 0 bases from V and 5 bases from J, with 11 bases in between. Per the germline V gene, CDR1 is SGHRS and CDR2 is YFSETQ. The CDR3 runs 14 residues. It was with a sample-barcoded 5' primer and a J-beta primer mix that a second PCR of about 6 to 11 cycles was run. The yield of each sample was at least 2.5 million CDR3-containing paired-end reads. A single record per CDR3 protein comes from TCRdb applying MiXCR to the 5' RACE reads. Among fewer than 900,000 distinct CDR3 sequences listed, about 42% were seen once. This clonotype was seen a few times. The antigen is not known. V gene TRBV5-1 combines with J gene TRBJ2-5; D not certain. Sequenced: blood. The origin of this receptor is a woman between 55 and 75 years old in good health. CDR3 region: CASSLVFTAETQYF. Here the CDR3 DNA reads TGCGCCAGCAGCTTGGTTTTTACCGCGGAGACCCAGTACTTC.